The 16 T cell receptor beta chains below were found in one sample sequenced in a study of T cell repertoires in cytomegalovirus infection. No cognate antigen is known for these TCRs. TCRdb re-derived calls from the reads in MiXCR, one entry per CDR3 protein. The sample contains 750,000 to 950,000 distinct CDR3 sequences, approximately 32% of which appear only once. Sequencing used cultured CD8+ T cells from PBMCs, obtained from culture after CMV antigen stimulation. The receptors originated from a human donor in good health (CMV status not recorded). Some clones in this sample may be carry-over from other donors' samples.

V and J are TRBV2 and TRBJ2-7; 9 positions agree with TRBD2. The CDR3 runs to 17 residues. The J segment lost 2 bases and the V segment lost 0 bases, leaving 8 bases of the junction unmatched. Germline V gene sequence: CDR1 SNHLY, CDR2 FYNNEI. The CDR3: CASSEARLADVPYEQYF. CDR3 bases: TGTGCCAGCAGTGAAGCACGACTAGCGGACGTCCCCTACGAGCAGTACTTC.

This clonotype was seen a few times. The V and J genes are TRBV10-3 and TRBJ2-5; D gene uncertain. The CDR3 contains 11 residues. V was trimmed by 3 bases and J by 5 bases, leaving 4 bases between them. Per germline, CDR1 ENHRY and CDR2 SYGVKD. CDR3: CAISDEETQYF. The CDR3 DNA reads TGTGCCATCAGTGATGAGGAGACCCAGTACTTC.

This chain uses TRBV10-3 with TRBJ2-3; 7 positions match TRBD2. The V segment lost 6 bases and the J segment 0 bases; nucleotides outside the gene matches: 12. CDR3 size: 17 residues. Germline V gene sequence: CDR1 ENHRY, CDR2 SYGVKD. As DNA, the CDR3 is TGTGCCATCAGAATACTAGCGCCCTCAGGGAGCACAGATACGCAGTATTTT. Protein sequence: CAIRILAPSGSTDTQYF.

In regard to this clonotype: A much more abundant neighbour one base away suggests this may be a read error. J is TRBJ2-6 and V is TRBV7-8; 8 bases map to TRBD2. With V trimmed by 1 base and J by 4 bases, 12 bases remained unmatched. The CDR3 is 19 amino acids. Germline V gives CDR1 SGHVS, CDR2 FQNEAQ. The CDR3: CASSLVRIRGGTGANVLTF. The CDR3 coding sequence is TGTGCCAGCAGCTTAGTTCGGATCCGGGGGGGCACAGGGGCCAACGTCCTGACTTTC.

This clonotype has just a few counts. The V and J genes are TRBV20-1 and TRBJ1-3, with D uncertain. Deletions cut 3 bases from V and 2 bases from J, with 2 bases between. The CDR3 length is 11 residues. Germline CDR1 reads DFQATT; CDR2 reads SNEGSKA (reference sequence). CDR3 sequence (DNA): TGCAGTGCTAGCCCTGGAAACACCATATATTTT. Translated, it gives CSASPGNTIYF.

The count of this clonotype is one. CDR3: CASSSLAGKPYEQYF. In DNA, the CDR3 is TGTGCCAGCAGCTCCTTAGCGGGGAAGCCCTACGAGCAGTACTTC. The V gene is TRBV7-9, the J gene TRBJ2-7; TRBD2 agrees at 8 bases. With V trimmed by 4 bases and J by 2 bases, 7 bases remained unmatched. This CDR3 has 15 amino acids. Per germline, CDR1 SEHNR and CDR2 FQNEAQ (reference sequence).

This clonotype showed up just a few times. The chain links TRBV20-1 to TRBJ2-3, with 10 positions matching TRBD2. The CDR3 loop spans 16 amino acids. Unmatched junction bases numbered 11, after V lost 2 bases and J lost 6 bases. Looked up from germline, CDR1 is DFQATT and CDR2 is SNEGSKA (reference sequence). The CDR3 protein is CSARWLAGEPADTQYF. CDR3 bases: TGCAGTGCTAGATGGCTAGCGGGGGAACCGGCGGATACGCAGTATTTT.

This rearrangement joins TRBV9 to TRBJ2-3; TRBD2 matches 8 bases. Germline CDR1 and CDR2: SGDLS and YYNGEE. V was clipped by 4 bases and J by 4 bases; unmatched bases: 8. This CDR3 spans 15 amino acids. CDR3 bases: TGTGCCAGCAGCCCCACAGGACTAGCTCCAGATACGCAGTATTTT. This translates into CASSPTGLAPDTQYF.

V usage is TRBV27 and J usage is TRBJ2-1, with TRBD2 matching 8 bases. Germline values: CDR1 MNHEY, CDR2 SMNVEV (reference sequence). The trim removed 6 bases at V and 8 bases at J, leaving 12 bases unmatched. The CDR3 has 15 amino acids. The chain's CDR3 is CASSYSGVPLYEQFF. In DNA form, the CDR3 reads TGTGCCAGCAGCTATAGCGGGGTGCCCCTCTATGAGCAGTTCTTC.

The chain couples TRBV20-1 to TRBJ2-1; a weak D match, TRBD2 (6 bases). The CDR3 is made up of 12 amino acids. The V gene lost 8 bases and the J gene lost 5 bases, with 13 bases spanning the gap. CDR1 and CDR2 (germline): DFQATT, SNEGSKA (reference sequence). In DNA form, the CDR3 reads TGCAGTTATCCCGGGGGAAACAATGAGCAGTTCTTC. It is translated as CSYPGGNNEQFF.

This clonotype has only a few counts. One end of the junction fails to match germline, which may point to a read error. The V and J genes are TRBV7-7 and TRBJ2-3; possible D gene TRBD2, 5 bases. Germline CDR1 and CDR2: SSHAT and FNYEAQ (reference sequence). The CDR3 is 15 residues long. The CDR3 region has the DNA TGTGCTAGCAGCCTAGACCCGGGATCTCACCATACGCAGTATTTT. This encodes CASSLDPGSHHTQYF.

The chain combines TRBV6-1 with TRBJ2-1; 9 bases align to TRBD2. This CDR3 region has 15 residues. Germline V gene sequence: CDR1 MNHNS, CDR2 SASEGT. V was clipped by 6 bases and J by 8 bases; unmatched bases: 11. The CDR3 here is CASRSLAGGQYEQFF. The DNA of the CDR3 is TGTGCCAGCAGGTCCCTGGCGGGGGGGCAGTATGAGCAGTTCTTC.

This sequence joins TRBV12-5 and TRBJ1-2; TRBD1 is a possible D gene (6 bases). Per the germline V gene, CDR1 is LGHNT and CDR2 is FRNRAP. CDR3 length: 12 residues. Trimming took off 5 bases at V and 5 bases at J, with 9 bases between the two ends. The CDR3 nucleotides read TGTGCTAGTGGTCCTGGACAGTATGGCTACACCTTC. Residues: CASGPGQYGYTF.

The chain uses TRBV12-3 or TRBV12-4 and TRBJ2-5; TRBD2 is a possible D gene (7 bases). CDR3 length equals 15 residues. Trimming cost V 1 base and J 5 bases, with 14 bases left between them. In DNA, the CDR3 is TGTGCCAGCAGTTTAGATAGGGGGGGGGTGGAGACCCAGTACTTC. Translating it yields CASSLDRGGVETQYF.

This clonotype has a count of ten or more. The genes are TRBV6-6 and TRBJ1-6; 10 bases fit TRBD1. CDR1 is MNHNY, CDR2 SVGAGI, per germline (reference sequence). V was pared by 5 bases and J by 7 bases, with 8 bases of the junction left unmatched. The CDR3 has 16 amino acids. CDR3 loop: CASSAIRGQGNSPLHF. The CDR3 nucleotides are TGTGCCAGCAGTGCCATTCGGGGACAGGGGAATTCACCCCTCCACTTT.

The chain employs TRBV11-3 and TRBJ1-1, with no clear D. The CDR3 is 13 amino acids. Germline V gives CDR1 SGHNT, CDR2 YENEEA. Trimming took 5 bases from V and 7 from J, leaving 14 bases between them. CDR3 sequence: CASSLSVGNEAFF. The CDR3 DNA is TGTGCCAGCAGCCTATCGGTGGGGAATGAAGCTTTCTTT.